The 5 T cell receptor beta chains below were found in one sample sequenced in a study of T cells in pancreatic ductal adenocarcinoma. Surgery without prior neoadjuvant therapy was the treatment of the selected pancreatic ductal adenocarcinoma patients. The protocol was immunoSEQ multiplex PCR, while the TCRdb copy is restricted to in-frame clones and leaves out a portion. The data contain around 31,000 clones, around nine tenths of them singletons. Material: PBMCs. Source of these receptors: a human donor with pancreatic ductal adenocarcinoma.

The CDR3 DNA reads TGTGCCAGCAGCTCTTCCGGGCCTTCGAACACCGGGGAGCTGTTTTTT. Encoded protein: CASSSSGPSNTGELFF. This rearrangement joins TRBV7-2 to TRBJ2-2; D is unresolved. Germline assignment: CDR1 SGHTA and CDR2 FQGNSA. The CDR3 extends over 16 amino acids. V was clipped by 4 bases and J by 0 bases, with 12 bases between them.

The CDR3 spells CASSSQTGGGYTF. CDR3 DNA: TGTGCCAGCAGCTCGCAGACAGGAGGAGGCTACACCTTC. The chain combines TRBV7-3 with TRBJ1-2; D might be TRBD1 (6 bases). Germline V gene sequence: CDR1 SGHTA, CDR2 FQGTGA. V was clipped by 4 bases and J by 8 bases, with 14 bases between them. CDR3 size: 13 residues.

This clone came up once. The chain has TRBV6-7 and TRBJ2-1, with D possibly matching TRBD2 (6 bases). TRBV6-7 is annotated as an ORF whose role is uncertain. The V end lost 5 bases, the J end lost 8 bases, and 10 bases lay between the germline ends. The CDR3 sequence is 12 residues long. CDR3 bases: TGTGCCAGCAGTGGTGGGGAGGATGAGCAGTTCTTC. It yields the protein CASSGGEDEQFF.

This chain connects TRBV5-1 to TRBJ1-5, with D tentatively TRBD1 (6 bases). The V gene lost 2 bases and the J gene lost 5 bases, with 14 bases spanning the gap. CDR3 size: 15 residues. Germline CDR1 reads SGHRS; CDR2 reads YFSETQ. The CDR3 nucleotides read TGCGCCAGCAGCTTAGATGACAGGTGGGATCAGCCCCAGCATTTT. Translation gives CASSLDDRWDQPQHF. Supplemented by reference TRBV5-1 and TRBJ1-5, the full variable domain reads KAGVTQTPRYLIKTRGQQVTLSCSPISGHRSVSWYQQTPGQGLQFLFEYFSETQRNKGNFPGRFSGRQFSNSRSEMNVSTLELGDSALYLCASSLDDRWDQPQHFGDGTRLSIL.

This clone was detected only a few times. This chain connects TRBV7-9 to TRBJ2-7; no reliable D call. The ends were cut back, 3 bases at V and 1 base at J, with 4 bases in the middle. Germline loops: CDR1 SEHNR, CDR2 FQNEAQ (reference sequence). CDR3 size: 12 residues. The CDR3 region is CASSFQSYEQYF. The DNA of the CDR3 is TGTGCCAGCAGCTTCCAGTCCTACGAGCAGTACTTC.